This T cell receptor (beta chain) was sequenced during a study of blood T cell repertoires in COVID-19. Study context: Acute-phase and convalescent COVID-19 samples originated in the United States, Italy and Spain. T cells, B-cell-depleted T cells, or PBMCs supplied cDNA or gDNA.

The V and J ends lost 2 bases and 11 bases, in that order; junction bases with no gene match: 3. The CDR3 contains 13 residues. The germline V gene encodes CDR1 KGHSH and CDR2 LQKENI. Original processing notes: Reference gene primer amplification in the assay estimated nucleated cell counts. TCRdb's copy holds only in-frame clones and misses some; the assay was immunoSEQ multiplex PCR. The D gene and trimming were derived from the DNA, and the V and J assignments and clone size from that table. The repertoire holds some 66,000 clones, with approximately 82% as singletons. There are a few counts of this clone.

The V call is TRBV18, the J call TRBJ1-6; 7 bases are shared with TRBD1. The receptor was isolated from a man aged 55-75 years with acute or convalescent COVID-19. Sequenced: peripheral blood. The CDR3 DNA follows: TGTGCCAGCTCACCAGAGACAGGGACACCCCTCCACTTT. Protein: CASSPETGTPLHF. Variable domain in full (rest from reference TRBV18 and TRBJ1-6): NAGVMQNPRHLVRRRGQEARLRCSPMKGHSHVYWYRQLPEEGLKFMVYLQKENIIDESGMPKERFSAEFPKEGPSILRIQQVVRGDSAAYFCASSPETGTPLHFGNGTRLTVT.